These 17 T cell receptor beta chains were sequenced from one sample in a study of T cell clonality in common variable immunodeficiency. The study's findings and limits: Reportedly, TCR beta sequences from common variable immunodeficiency showed fewer deletions and N-nucleotide insertions.

No antigen is known for these receptors. Profiled with immunoSEQ multiplex PCR; TCRdb holds only in-frame clones, not every one. This repertoire holds 20,000 to 30,000 clones, and none appear only once. Material for sequencing was peripheral blood mononuclear cells. The receptor set was obtained from a human donor with common variable immunodeficiency.

On this clone: The read terminates 3 residues before the CDR3 end, so the remaining end is supplied by the germline J gene. This chain links TRBV2 with TRBJ2-5; TRBD1 matches 7 bases. The J segment lost 1 base and the V segment lost 8 bases, leaving 1 base of the junction unmatched. Germline V gives CDR1 SNHLY, CDR2 FYNNEI. The CDR3 is made up of 12 amino acids. The part of the CDR3 DNA that was read is TGTGCCAGCGGGACAGTCCAAGAGACC. This sequence encodes CASGTVQET. The whole CDR3 sequence reads CASGTVQETQYF.

There are many counts of this clone. The CDR3 extends 3 residues past the end of the read, so its final part is completed from the germline J gene. The rearrangement joins TRBV6-2 or TRBV6-3 to TRBJ2-1; 11 bases fit TRBD1. The CDR3 contains 16 residues. Trimming took 2 bases from V and 8 from J; bases not matched to a gene: 8. The germline CDR1 and CDR2 sequences are MNHEY and SVGEGT. The CDR3 DNA, read in part, is TGTGCCAGCAGTTACCTCCGGGACAGGGGGTCCTATGAG. Translating it yields CASSYLRDRGSYE. The full CDR3 reads CASSYLRDRGSYEQFF.

In its sample, this clone was seen a few times. The sequence runs out 3 residues before the end of the CDR3; the remainder is reconstructed from the germline J gene. The V gene is TRBV30, the J gene TRBJ1-1, with a tentative D call TRBD1 (5 bases). This CDR3 is built from 13 residues. The V end was cut by 3 bases, the J end by 1 base, with 9 bases between. The germline CDR1 and CDR2 sequences are GTSNPN and SVGIG (reference sequence). The CDR3 reads CAWRGDWNTEAFF. CDR3 DNA, as far as it was read: TGTGCCTGGAGGGGGGACTGGAACACTGAA.

For this clone: Read sequence stops 3 residues before the CDR3 end, and the germline J gene provides the missing end. J is TRBJ1-3 and V is TRBV18; TRBD1 aligns across 9 bases. Germline CDR1 and CDR2: KGHSH and LQKENI. CDR3 length: 13 amino acids. V was pared by 8 bases and J by 3 bases, with 2 bases of the junction left unmatched. The CDR3 loop reads CASGQGFGNTIYF. The sequenced CDR3 bases are TGTGCCAGCGGACAGGGGTTTGGAAACACC.

This clone was found a few times. Read data end 3 residues before the CDR3 end; the end is taken from the germline J gene. The genes are TRBV7-9 and TRBJ2-5, with TRBD1 matching 7 bases. Germline trimming cut 4 bases from V and 1 base from J; bases unmatched to any gene: 6. CDR3 length: 15 residues. The germline V gene has CDR1 SEHNR and CDR2 FQNEAQ (reference sequence). CDR3 DNA, as far as it was read: TGTGCCAGCAGCTCGGGGACAGTGCTCCAAGAGACC. As protein: CASSSGTVLQET. The full CDR3 protein reads CASSSGTVLQETQYF.

This clone was seen ten or more times. The sequenced fragment ends 3 residues before the CDR3 boundary, so the rest is inferred from the germline J gene. The genes are TRBV7-9 and TRBJ1-2; D ambiguous. V gave up 5 bases and J gave up 4 bases, with 5 bases separating them. The CDR3 has 11 amino acids. Germline assignment: CDR1 SEHNR and CDR2 FQNEAQ (reference sequence). Partial CDR3 DNA: TGTGCCAGCAGCCCTCTCTATGGC. This gives the protein CASSPLYG. The full-length CDR3 reads as CASSPLYGYTF.

With respect to this clone: The read gets to within 3 residues of the CDR3 end, and the germline J gene fills in the rest. This chain uses TRBV7-9 with TRBJ2-2, with TRBD2 identical over 8 bases. The CDR3 is 15 amino acids. The V gene's germline CDR1 is SEHNR and CDR2 FQNEAQ (reference sequence). J gave up 5 bases and V 0 bases, and 2 bases lay outside the gene matches. The DNA read from the CDR3 is TGTGCCAGCAGCTTAGCTCAGCGGGGGACCGGGGAG. Its protein is CASSLAQRGTGE. In full, the CDR3 is CASSLAQRGTGELFF.

To note about this clone: The read terminates 3 residues ahead of where the CDR3 ends, so the germline J gene completes it. The chain recombines TRBV18 with TRBJ1-6; 7 positions match TRBD1. CDR1 KGHSH and CDR2 LQKENI come from the germline V gene. The CDR3 contains 15 residues. The V segment lost 3 bases and the J segment 5 bases; nucleotides outside the gene matches: 4. The CDR3 loop is CASSPRQGHNSPLHF. The covered CDR3 bases are TGTGCCAGCTCACCTCGACAGGGTCATAATTCACCC.

This clone was seen a few times. The DNA ends 3 residues before the CDR3 does, and the rest of the CDR3 is filled in from the germline J gene. This chain links TRBV29-1 with TRBJ2-7; 9 bases are shared with TRBD1. Looked up from germline, CDR1 is SQVTM and CDR2 is ANQGSEA. The V segment lost 8 bases and the J segment 2 bases; nucleotides outside the gene matches: 4. This CDR3 has 12 amino acids. The sequenced part of the CDR3 DNA is TGCAGCACCGGGACAGGGCCCTACGAG. Amino acid sequence: CSTGTGPYE. The whole CDR3 sequence is CSTGTGPYEQYF.

This clone showed up many times. The read stops 3 residues short of the end of the CDR3; the missing end is completed from the germline J gene. This rearrangement joins TRBV10-3 to TRBJ2-3; 10 bases match TRBD2. Germline CDR1 ENHRY, CDR2 SYGVKD. The CDR3 contains 15 residues. J was trimmed by 0 bases and V by 6 bases; bases with no gene match: 3. CDR3 DNA, as far as it was read: TGTGCCATCAGGGCGACTAGCGGGAGCACAGATACG. It specifies CAIRATSGSTDT. The full CDR3 is CAIRATSGSTDTQYF.

As for this clone: Coverage ceases 3 residues before the CDR3 finishes, and the germline J gene fills in the end. The rearrangement joins TRBV2 to TRBJ2-7; D remains unclear. The CDR3 is 15 amino acids. Trimming removed 1 base at V and 3 bases at J, with 13 bases between. CDR1 and CDR2 from the germline V gene are SNHLY and FYNNEI. CDR3 DNA, as far as it was read: TGTGCCAGCAGTGAAGGAGAACCCTATTACTACGAG. It codes for CASSEGEPYYYE. The entire CDR3 is CASSEGEPYYYEQYF.

This clone was detected many times. With the read ending 3 residues before the CDR3 end, the germline J gene is used to fill in that end. The chain recombines TRBV14 with TRBJ2-1; 8 bases align to TRBD2. V dropped 4 bases and J dropped 8; count of bases not matched to a gene: 10. The CDR3 is 15 residues long. Germline V gene sequence: CDR1 SGHDN, CDR2 FVKESK. The chain's CDR3 is CASSLHAGGTYEQFF. The covered CDR3 bases are TGTGCCAGCAGCCTCCATGCGGGGGGTACATATGAG.

This clone rates as medium-sized. Read coverage stops 3 residues before the CDR3 terminus; the germline J gene supplies the remainder. The chain recombines TRBV2 with TRBJ2-3; 7 positions agree with TRBD2. The CDR3 covers 17 residues. With 5 bases clipped from V and 2 bases from J, the junction kept 13 bases outside the gene matches. Germline V gives CDR1 SNHLY, CDR2 FYNNEI. The CDR3 DNA, read in part, is TGTGCCAGCAGTCCCAATTCTAGCGGACCGTCCACAGATACG. Amino acid sequence: CASSPNSSGPSTDT. The full CDR3 is CASSPNSSGPSTDTQYF.

Only a few counts were recorded for this clone. The sequenced fragment ends 3 residues before the CDR3 boundary, so the rest is inferred from the germline J gene. The chain has TRBV19 and TRBJ1-2, with 9 bases lining up with TRBD1. V was pared by 5 bases and J by 4 bases, with 8 bases of the junction left unmatched. This CDR3 has 15 amino acids. Germline V gives CDR1 LNHDA, CDR2 SQIVND (reference sequence). Here the CDR3 reads CASSAAGTGPYGYTF. CDR3 bases read: TGTGCCAGTAGTGCCGCCGGGACAGGGCCCTATGGC. Combining the CDR3 with reference TRBV19 and TRBJ1-2 gives the whole variable domain DGGITQSPKYLFRKEGQNVTLSCEQNLNHDAMYWYRQDPGQGLRLIYYSQIVNDFQKGDIAEGYSVSREKKESFPLTVTSAQKNPTAFYLCASSAAGTGPYGYTFGSGTRLTVV.

This clone is large (0.1 to 1%) in the sample. The read ends 3 residues shy of where the CDR3 ends; the end is completed using the germline J gene. This chain uses TRBV27 with TRBJ1-1, with D unclear. Trimming cost V 1 base and J 6 bases, with 9 bases left between them. Germline-derived CDR1 and CDR2 are MNHEY and SMNVEV (reference sequence). This CDR3 comprises 13 residues. CDR3 sequence reads: CASSLLGLAEAFF. Incomplete CDR3 DNA: TGTGCCAGCAGTTTATTAGGGTTGGCTGAA.

About this clone: The missing CDR3 end, 3 residues past where the read stops, is filled in from the germline J gene. The rearrangement uses TRBV7-9 and TRBJ1-5; maybe TRBD1 (5 bases). The CDR3 contains 13 residues. The germline V and J ends were trimmed by 1 base and 7 bases, with 8 bases remaining between them. The germline V gene has CDR1 SEHNR and CDR2 FQNEAQ (reference sequence). The CDR3 reads CASSLDGGQPQHF. The part of the CDR3 DNA that was read is TGTGCCAGCAGCTTAGACGGGGGGCAGCCC.

This clone was observed at least ten times. The CDR3 end falls 3 residues outside the read, so it is completed with the germline J gene. V usage is TRBV19 and J usage is TRBJ1-2, with TRBD1 matching 8 bases. The CDR3 has 14 amino acids. Trimming cost V 3 bases and J 4 bases; bases outside gene matches: 4. Looked up from germline, CDR1 is LNHDA and CDR2 is SQIVND (reference sequence). Incomplete CDR3 DNA: TGTGCCAGTAGTATGGCGCAGGGGGCCTATGGC. It translates to CASSMAQGAYG. The whole CDR3 reads CASSMAQGAYGYTF. Supplemented by reference TRBV19 and TRBJ1-2, the full variable domain reads DGGITQSPKYLFRKEGQNVTLSCEQNLNHDAMYWYRQDPGQGLRLIYYSQIVNDFQKGDIAEGYSVSREKKESFPLTVTSAQKNPTAFYLCASSMAQGAYGYTFGSGTRLTVV.